These T cell receptor beta chains were read from a single sample in a study of cytomegalovirus exposure and HLA in healthy donors. Here immunoSEQ multiplex PCR was the method, and the copy in TCRdb shows in-frame clones only, minus some. This table holds more than 90,000 clones, roughly four fifths found once. What was sequenced was PBMCs. These receptors were taken from a human donor in good health. The CDR3 runs from the conserved cysteine through the conserved F or W. Fields, in order: clone size, D gene, J gene, V gene, CDR3 protein, CDR3 DNA. A D gene is named only where the DNA matches it firmly. Clone sizes are given selectively: once, few, many, or a class where the clone is expanded.

size: once; D: -; J: TRBJ2-5; V: TRBV19; CDR3: CASSIGGKMRETQYF; DNA: TGTGCCAGTAGTATCGGGGGAAAGATGCGAGAGACCCAGTACTTC
size: -; D: TRBD2; J: TRBJ2-5; V: TRBV6-1; CDR3: CASSEDVAGGPTETQYF; DNA: TGTGCCAGCAGTGAAGACGTAGCGGGGGGGCCGACGGAGACCCAGTACTTC
size: -; D: TRBD1; J: TRBJ2-7; V: TRBV18; CDR3: CASSYRQGATHEQYF; DNA: TGTGCCAGCTCATACAGACAGGGGGCGACCCACGAGCAGTACTTC
size: few; D: -; J: TRBJ1-1; V: TRBV15; CDR3: CATSTDEGNTEAFF; DNA: TGTGCCACCAGCACCGATGAGGGAAACACTGAAGCTTTCTTT
size: -; D: TRBD2; J: TRBJ2-7; V: TRBV7-2; CDR3: CASSLSPGGNYEQYF; DNA: TGTGCCAGCAGCTTATCTCCGGGAGGGAACTACGAGCAGTACTTC
size: few; D: -; J: TRBJ2-7; V: TRBV4-3; CDR3: CASSQDGPGKTYEQYF; DNA: TGCGCCAGCAGCCAAGATGGCCCAGGGAAAACCTACGAGCAGTACTTC
size: -; D: -; J: TRBJ1-1; V: TRBV4-1; CDR3: CASSLWGEANTEAFF; DNA: TGCGCCAGCAGCCTCTGGGGGGAGGCGAACACTGAAGCTTTCTTT
size: -; D: TRBD1; J: TRBJ2-1; V: TRBV9; CDR3: CASSVEGQLNEQFF; DNA: TGTGCCAGCAGCGTAGAGGGACAGCTAAATGAGCAGTTCTTC
size: once; D: TRBD2; J: TRBJ2-5; V: TRBV10-1; CDR3: CASSVASGGQETQYF; DNA: TGCGCCAGCAGTGTGGCTAGCGGGGGTCAAGAGACCCAGTACTTC
size: -; D: TRBD1; J: TRBJ2-3; V: TRBV19; CDR3: CASSFGTGHTDTQYF; DNA: TGTGCCAGTAGTTTTGGGACAGGGCACACAGATACGCAGTATTTT
size: -; D: -; J: TRBJ1-5; V: TRBV6-4; CDR3: CASRQDPYSNQPQHF; DNA: TGTGCCAGCAGACAGGATCCCTATAGCAATCAGCCCCAGCATTTT
size: -; D: -; J: TRBJ1-3; V: TRBV6-5; CDR3: CASSTGGSAGNTIYF; DNA: TGTGCCAGCAGTACGGGGGGCTCCGCTGGAAACACCATATATTTT
size: -; D: -; J: TRBJ2-6; V: TRBV19; CDR3: CASSIGGGSGANVLTF; DNA: TGTGCCAGTAGTATAGGAGGGGGCTCTGGGGCCAACGTCCTGACTTTC
size: -; D: TRBD1; J: TRBJ1-4; V: TRBV30; CDR3: CAWSVHRGPTNEKLFF; DNA: TGTGCCTGGAGTGTACACAGGGGGCCCACTAATGAAAAACTGTTTTTT
size: -; D: -; J: TRBJ1-1; V: TRBV29-1; CDR3: CSVVEPGNTEAFF; DNA: TGCAGCGTTGTGGAACCGGGGAACACTGAAGCTTTCTTT
size: -; D: TRBD2; J: TRBJ2-1; V: TRBV5-6; CDR3: CASSLQLAGGIDEQFF; DNA: TGTGCCAGCAGCTTACAACTAGCGGGGGGCATCGATGAGCAGTTCTTC
size: few; D: -; J: TRBJ1-2; V: TRBV6-6; CDR3: CASSYSTATNYGYTF; DNA: TGTGCCAGCAGTTACTCGACAGCGACCAACTATGGCTACACCTTC
size: -; D: -; J: TRBJ1-6; V: TRBV5-1; CDR3: CASSAKAQGFSSYNSPLHF; DNA: TGCGCCAGCAGCGCTAAGGCTCAGGGGTTTTCCTCCTATAATTCACCCCTCCACTTT
size: -; D: TRBD1; J: TRBJ2-2; V: TRBV19; CDR3: CASSIFGQGPSNGELFF; DNA: TGTGCCAGTAGTATCTTTGGACAGGGCCCTTCCAACGGGGAGCTGTTTTTT
size: -; D: TRBD2; J: TRBJ2-5; V: TRBV9; CDR3: CASSPGLADGETQYF; DNA: TGTGCCAGCAGCCCGGGACTAGCGGATGGAGAGACCCAGTACTTC
size: -; D: TRBD1; J: TRBJ1-4; V: TRBV5-8; CDR3: CASSLGGTANEKLFF; DNA: TGTGCCAGCAGCTTGGGTGGGACAGCTAATGAAAAACTGTTTTTT
size: -; D: TRBD1; J: TRBJ1-5; V: TRBV10-2; CDR3: CASSELGQGGNQPQHF; DNA: TGCGCCAGCAGTGAATTGGGACAGGGTGGCAATCAGCCCCAGCATTTT
size: -; D: TRBD1; J: TRBJ1-3; V: TRBV4-3; CDR3: CASSRNRGPQVTIYF; DNA: TGCGCCAGCAGCCGAAACAGGGGCCCTCAGGTCACCATATATTTT
size: -; D: -; J: TRBJ2-5; V: TRBV5-1; CDR3: CASSLAELGGLGETQYF; DNA: TGCGCCAGCAGCTTGGCCGAATTGGGGGGGCTGGGGGAGACCCAGTACTTC
size: -; D: TRBD1; J: TRBJ2-2; V: TRBV27; CDR3: CASRTGQGTGELFF; DNA: TGTGCCAGCAGGACCGGACAGGGGACCGGGGAGCTGTTTTTT
size: -; D: -; J: TRBJ1-6; V: TRBV11-2; CDR3: CASSLQFSYNSPLHF; DNA: TGTGCCAGCAGCTTACAATTCTCCTATAATTCACCCCTCCACTTT
size: -; D: -; J: TRBJ1-6; V: TRBV29-1; CDR3: CSVAQDTNSPLHF; DNA: TGCAGCGTTGCCCAGGACACCAACTCACCCCTCCACTTT
size: -; D: TRBD2; J: TRBJ2-1; V: TRBV27; CDR3: CASSGRTSGDWNEQFF; DNA: TGTGCCAGCAGTGGCCGGACTAGCGGGGATTGGAATGAGCAGTTCTTC
size: -; D: -; J: TRBJ2-1; V: TRBV9; CDR3: CASSRGTATSYNEQFF; DNA: TGTGCCAGCAGCCGCGGGACAGCGACCTCCTACAATGAGCAGTTCTTC